These 27 T cell receptor beta chains were all obtained from the same sample, sequenced in a study of T cell repertoires in cytomegalovirus infection. TCRdb reprocessed the reads with MiXCR, giving one entry per CDR3 protein. The sample lists under 350,000 distinct CDR3 sequences, around 10% occurring once. The sample comprised PBMCs. These receptors were obtained from a human donor in good health (CMV status not recorded). Some clones in this sample may be carry-over from other donors' samples.

V and J are TRBV20-1 and TRBJ2-7, with TRBD1 matching 7 bases. Trimming cost V 1 base and J 3 bases; bases outside gene matches: 6. The germline gives CDR1 DFQATT, CDR2 SNEGSKA (reference sequence). The CDR3 runs to 14 residues. This CDR3 reads CSARAPTGLYEQYF. The CDR3 bases are TGCAGTGCTAGAGCCCCGACAGGGCTCTACGAGCAGTACTTC.

This chain links TRBV28 with TRBJ1-5; the match to TRBD1 covers 7 bases. The CDR3 runs to 13 residues. Per the germline V gene, CDR1 is MDHEN and CDR2 is SYDVKM. J was trimmed by 6 bases and V by 6 bases; bases with no gene match: 5. The CDR3 reads CASRPDRVQPQHF. In DNA, the CDR3 is TGTGCCAGCAGGCCCGACAGGGTTCAGCCCCAGCATTTT.

This clonotype was recorded at least ten times. This chain joins TRBV7-9 and TRBJ1-2; D is undetermined. The CDR3 runs to 13 residues. V lost 0 bases and J 4 bases, leaving 6 bases between the germline ends. Germline V gene data show CDR1 as SEHNR and CDR2 as FQNEAQ (reference sequence). CDR3 nucleotides: TGTGCCAGCAGCTTAGCGGCGAGCTATGGCTACACCTTC. Translation gives CASSLAASYGYTF.

The gene calls are TRBV7-2 and TRBJ1-5, with D unresolved. Germline CDR1 and CDR2: SGHTA and FQGNSA. The V end lost 0 bases, the J end lost 5 bases, and 8 bases lay between the germline ends. The CDR3 has 14 amino acids. Here the CDR3 DNA reads TGTGCCAGCAGCTTAGCGACACTTTATCAGCCCCAGCATTTT. Residues: CASSLATLYQPQHF.

This clonotype was recorded at least ten times. This chain joins TRBV2 and TRBJ1-1; D may be TRBD1 (5 bases). Trimming took 7 bases from V and 4 from J, leaving 13 bases between them. The CDR3 totals 13 residues. CDR1 and CDR2 (germline): SNHLY, FYNNEI. CDR3 in amino acids: CASTRDFGTEAFF. The CDR3, as DNA: TGTGCCAGCACCCGGGACTTTGGCACTGAAGCTTTCTTT.

Details on this clonotype: A much larger clone lies one base from this, so it may be a read error. This sequence joins TRBV6-2 or TRBV6-3 and TRBJ1-1; D gene ambiguous. This CDR3 comprises 13 residues. The germline V gene encodes CDR1 MNHEY and CDR2 SVGEGT. CDR3 amino acids: CASSYRTNSEAFF. Written as DNA, the CDR3 is TGTGCCAGCAGTTACAGGACGAACTCTGAAGCTTTCTTT.

In the case of this clonotype: This may come from a read error, since a much larger clone is one base off. V is TRBV3-1 and J is TRBJ1-2; D gene ambiguous. CDR3 size: 13 residues. The V end lost 6 bases, the J end lost 2 bases, and 10 bases lay between the germline ends. The V gene's germline CDR1 is LGHDT and CDR2 YNNKEL (reference sequence). The CDR3 sequence is CASRGVNNYGYTF. CDR3 coding DNA: TGTGCCAGCAGAGGAGTTAACAACTATGGCTACACCTTC.

This clonotype was recorded many times. This chain uses TRBV20-1 with TRBJ2-1; D unclear. Per the germline V gene, CDR1 is DFQATT and CDR2 is SNEGSKA (reference sequence). The CDR3 has 11 amino acids. Trimming left V 3 bases short and J 8 bases short, with 8 bases between. The CDR3 DNA reads as TGCAGTGCTAGTCGGGTTTATGAGCAGTTCTTC. It encodes CSASRVYEQFF.

This clonotype has more than one count but fewer than ten. This sequence joins TRBV9 and TRBJ1-2; D perhaps matches TRBD1 (5 bases). This CDR3 comprises 14 residues. V was shortened by 3 bases and J by 3 bases, with 12 bases between the two germline ends. Germline V lookup: CDR1 SGDLS, CDR2 YYNGEE. CDR3: CASSATSGYYGYTF. The CDR3 region has the DNA TGTGCCAGCAGCGCTACTTCAGGGTACTATGGCTACACCTTC.

This clonotype was picked up many times. V usage is TRBV6-2 or TRBV6-3 and J usage is TRBJ2-7; maybe TRBD1 (6 bases). Germline V gene sequence: CDR1 MNHEY, CDR2 SVGEGT. V gave up 2 bases and J gave up 5 bases, with 10 bases separating them. The CDR3 contains 13 residues. DNA of the CDR3: TGTGCCAGCAGTTACGTGAACAGGGACGAGCAGTACGTC. It specifies CASSYVNRDEQYV.

This clonotype was observed many times. The DNA for the CDR3 is TGCGCCAGCAGGAAATCAGGGAGGAATTCACCCCTCCACTTT. Translation: CASRKSGRNSPLHF. The rearrangement joins TRBV4-3 to TRBJ1-6, with a possible D match to TRBD1 (5 bases). V was clipped by 6 bases and J by 7 bases, with 13 bases between them. In germline, CDR1 is LGHNA, CDR2 YSLEER. The CDR3 spans 14 residues.

This clonotype showed up many times. V and J are TRBV7-2 and TRBJ2-5; D tentatively reads TRBD1 or TRBD2 (6 bases each). CDR3 length: 13 residues. The V end lost 5 bases, the J end lost 7 bases, and 14 bases lay between the germline ends. Germline loops: CDR1 SGHTA, CDR2 FQGNSA. The CDR3, as DNA: TGTGCCAGCAGCCAACCGGGGGCCGGGACCCAGTACTTC. Encoded protein: CASSQPGAGTQYF.

The table lists this clonotype with many counts. This chain uses TRBV6-6 with TRBJ2-2; D perhaps matches TRBD2 (5 bases). V dropped 4 bases and J dropped 6 bases, with 9 bases sitting between them. CDR1 is MNHNY, CDR2 SVGAGI, per germline (reference sequence). There are 13 residues in the CDR3. In nucleotides, the CDR3 is TGTGCCAGCAGTTCCGGACTGGCCGGGGAGCTGTTTTTT. Translation: CASSSGLAGELFF.

This clonotype came up many times. This chain links TRBV7-2 with TRBJ1-4; no reliable D call. This CDR3 comprises 13 residues. Trimming took off 2 bases at V and 14 bases at J, with 15 bases between the two ends. Germline lookup yields CDR1 SGHTA and CDR2 FQGNSA. For the CDR3, the DNA is TGTGCCAGCAGCTTACGGCGGGAGGAGAGTCTGTTTTTT. It yields the protein CASSLRREESLFF. The variable domain in full, with the rest retrieved from reference TRBV7-2 and TRBJ1-4, is GAGVSQSPSNKVTEKGKDVELRCDPISGHTALYWYRQSLGQGLEFLIYFQGNSAPDKSGLPSDRFSAERTGGSVSTLTIQRTQQEDSAVYLCASSLRREESLFFGSGTQLSVL.

This clonotype was seen repeatedly, ten times or more. The V and J genes are TRBV20-1 and TRBJ2-7, with 10 bases lining up with TRBD2. Germline CDR1 DFQATT, CDR2 SNEGSKA (reference sequence). J was trimmed by 0 bases and V by 8 bases; bases with no gene match: 10. This CDR3 region has 15 residues. CDR3 in DNA: TGCAGTCCCGGGCTAGCGGGGGTCTCCTCCTACGAGCAGTACGTC. It codes for CSPGLAGVSSYEQYV.

This clonotype was seen only a few times. This chain connects TRBV20-1 to TRBJ2-1; 11 nucleotides match TRBD1. V gave up 4 bases and J gave up 2 bases; unmatched junction bases: 13. Germline values: CDR1 DFQATT, CDR2 SNEGSKA (reference sequence). The CDR3 totals 18 residues. Here the CDR3 reads CSAITGQGALLTYNEQFF. CDR3 bases: TGCAGTGCTATAACAGGACAGGGGGCACTATTAACCTACAATGAGCAGTTCTTC.

This clonotype has at least ten counts. CDR3 sequence (DNA): TGTGCCAGCAGTTACCGCGGGGGTTTAGTCCTGAGTGAGCAGTTCTTC. Protein: CASSYRGGLVLSEQFF. V is TRBV6-6 and J is TRBJ2-1, with 7 bases identical to TRBD2. J was trimmed by 9 bases and V by 2 bases; bases with no gene match: 13. The CDR3 has 16 amino acids. The germline gives CDR1 MNHNY, CDR2 SVGAGI (reference sequence).

This clonotype was picked up many times. The rearrangement links TRBV7-9 to TRBJ1-5; maybe TRBD1 (6 bases). Trimming took off 3 bases at V and 8 bases at J, with 11 bases between the two ends. CDR1 and CDR2 (germline): SEHNR, FQNEAQ (reference sequence). The CDR3 is 13 residues long. For the CDR3, the DNA is TGTGCCAGCAGCTTTACAGGGACTGAGCCCCAGCATTTT. This encodes CASSFTGTEPQHF. Full variable domain (outside the CDR3, taken from reference TRBV7-9 and TRBJ1-5): DTGVSQNPRHKITKRGQNVTFRCDPISEHNRLYWYRQTLGQGPEFLTYFQNEAQLEKSRLLSDRFSAERPKGSFSTLEIQRTEQGDSAMYLCASSFTGTEPQHFGDGTRLSIL.

This clonotype was picked up many times. The chain carries TRBV4-2 and TRBJ1-1; tentatively, D is TRBD1 (6 bases). The CDR3 has 14 amino acids. The germline gives CDR1 LGHNA, CDR2 YNFKEQ. V was shortened by 4 bases and J by 4 bases, with 13 bases between the two germline ends. CDR3: CASSLQGEGTEAFF. As DNA, the CDR3 is TGTGCCAGCAGCCTACAGGGTGAGGGCACTGAAGCTTTCTTT.

This CDR3 reads CAISGSGQEYSYEQYF. The CDR3, as DNA: TGTGCCATCAGCGGATCTGGACAGGAGTATTCCTACGAGCAGTACTTC. The chain employs TRBV10-3 and TRBJ2-7, with 7 nucleotides matching TRBD1. V shed 6 bases, J shed 1 base, and the junction held 12 bases outside the gene matches. In germline, CDR1 is ENHRY, CDR2 SYGVKD. The CDR3 consists of 16 residues.

In this sample, this clonotype turned up many times. The J gene is TRBJ2-5, the V gene TRBV28; no clear D. Germline CDR1 reads MDHEN; CDR2 reads SYDVKM. Trimming took 5 bases from V and 5 from J, leaving 12 bases between them. This CDR3 has 13 amino acids. CDR3 residues: CASSILFEETQYF. Here the CDR3 DNA reads TGTGCCAGCAGTATCTTGTTTGAGGAGACCCAGTACTTC.

This clonotype was observed at least ten times. The J gene is TRBJ2-1, the V gene TRBV6-2 or TRBV6-3, with 7 bases aligning to TRBD1. Looked up from germline, CDR1 is MNHEY and CDR2 is SVGEGT. The CDR3 sequence is 16 residues long. Germline trimming cut 2 bases from V and 0 bases from J; bases unmatched to any gene: 4. The CDR3 DNA reads TGTGCCAGCAGTTACCGGGGACAGAGCTCCTACAATGAGCAGTTCTTC. Its protein product is CASSYRGQSSYNEQFF.

This clonotype was recorded at least ten times. The chain links TRBV5-1 to TRBJ2-2; D uncertain. Germline CDR1 and CDR2: SGHRS and YFSETQ. V was clipped by 2 bases and J by 8 bases, with 13 bases between them. The CDR3 loop spans 14 amino acids. CDR3 coding DNA: TGCGCCAGCAGCTTAGCCCCAAGTGCGGGGGAGCTGTTTTTT. The encoded protein is CASSLAPSAGELFF.

V usage is TRBV6-8 and J usage is TRBJ2-7, with a weak D call TRBD1 (7 bases). CDR1 and CDR2 (germline): MNHGY, SAAAGT. This CDR3 comprises 15 residues. The V end lost 6 bases, the J end lost 2 bases, and 17 bases lay between the germline ends. For the CDR3, the DNA is TGTGCCAGCAGAGCAGGGGGGCGACCTACCTACGAGCAGTACTTC. Its protein is CASRAGGRPTYEQYF.

This clonotype showed up many times. The V and J genes are TRBV20-1 and TRBJ2-5, with D possibly matching TRBD1 (6 bases). Trimming left V 5 bases short and J 2 bases short, with 12 bases between. Per germline, CDR1 DFQATT and CDR2 SNEGSKA (reference sequence). This CDR3 comprises 13 residues. The CDR3 DNA sequence: TGCAGTGCTGAAGGACAGAATCAAGAGACCCAGTACTTC. This sequence encodes CSAEGQNQETQYF.

This clonotype has at least ten counts. V is TRBV7-2 and J is TRBJ1-5; D gene uncertain. The V and J ends lost 4 bases and 5 bases respectively, with 9 bases between them. Germline values: CDR1 SGHTA, CDR2 FQGNSA. The CDR3 is made up of 13 amino acids. The CDR3 region is CASSSYRDQPQHF. The CDR3 DNA reads as TGTGCCAGCAGCTCCTACAGAGATCAGCCCCAGCATTTT.

This clonotype appeared many times. V gene TRBV20-1 combines with J gene TRBJ2-7; the D gene could be TRBD1 or TRBD2 (6 bases each). The CDR3 consists of 15 residues. V was clipped by 1 base and J by 0 bases, with 13 bases between them. Germline CDR1 and CDR2: DFQATT and SNEGSKA (reference sequence). CDR3 coding DNA: TGCAGTGCTAGAGGTACAGGGCGGGGCTCCTACGAGCAGTACGTC. Protein: CSARGTGRGSYEQYV.